Sequencing of this T cell receptor beta chain was carried out in a study of shared clonotypes between healthy human individuals. Whole-study findings and limits: Several donors held about 4.5% of naive CD4 clonotypes in common. Among the subsets, naive ones generally showed larger estimated richness than memory ones.

Profiled with immunoSEQ multiplex PCR; TCRdb holds only in-frame clones, not every one. The table shows around 1 million clones, with over 75% occurring only once. As regards this clone: Antigen unknown.

Between the trimmed V and J ends, which lost 6 bases and 9 bases, there was a span of 12 bases. CDR1 is LNHDA and CDR2 is SQIVND in the germline V gene (reference sequence). This CDR3 spans 13 amino acids. Specimen: memory CD4+ T cells sorted from blood. This sample's subset: CD45RA-negative fraction. The clonotype comes from a young man in good health. This chain links TRBV19 with TRBJ1-6; no firm D call. The CDR3 here is CASRAGPRSPLHF. CDR3 sequence (DNA): TGTGCCAGTAGGGCAGGACCTCGTTCACCCCTCCACTTT.